Below are 17 T cell receptor beta chains sequenced from a single sample in a study of T cell responses to AZD1222 COVID-19 vaccine. This table comes from immunoSEQ multiplex PCR, and its TCRdb copy is limited to in-frame clones, with some not included. The sample carries over 100,000 clones, 75% to 90% recorded once. The sample here was peripheral blood, taken on day 0 of AZD1222 vaccination. All receptors derive from an adult in good health.

The chain employs TRBV4-2 and TRBJ2-1, with 14 bases identical to TRBD2. This CDR3 contains 17 residues. V dropped 1 base and J dropped 9; count of bases not matched to a gene: 8. Germline CDR1 and CDR2: LGHNA and YNFKEQ. CDR3 region: CASSQGGTSGSSSEQFF. CDR3 sequence (DNA): TGTGCCAGCAGCCAAGGAGGGACTAGCGGGAGTAGTAGTGAGCAGTTCTTC.

The rearrangement uses TRBV6-1 and TRBJ1-2, with unresolved D. Deletions cut 0 bases from V and 2 bases from J, with 7 bases between. This CDR3 is built from 14 residues. The germline gives CDR1 MNHNS, CDR2 SASEGT. The CDR3 DNA reads as TGTGCCAGCAGTGAAGCAGGCACGAACTATGGCTACACCTTC. Its protein is CASSEAGTNYGYTF.

The sample holds one count of this clone. The rearrangement links TRBV7-6 to TRBJ1-5; 7 bases fit TRBD1. Per germline, CDR1 SGHVS and CDR2 FNYEAQ. V was pared by 0 bases and J by 0 bases, with 5 bases of the junction left unmatched. The CDR3 has 17 residues. CDR3 sequence reads: CASSLAGGQYSNQPQHF. CDR3 bases: TGTGCCAGCAGCTTAGCGGGGGGACAGTATAGCAATCAGCCCCAGCATTTT.

V and J are TRBV5-1 and TRBJ2-1; perhaps D is TRBD1 or TRBD2 (6 bases each). The CDR3 contains 12 residues. Deletions cut 4 bases from V and 10 bases from J, with 12 bases between. Germline loops: CDR1 SGHRS, CDR2 YFSETQ. The CDR3 here is CASSPRGTEQFF. CDR3 DNA: TGCGCCAGCAGCCCCCGGGGGACAGAGCAGTTCTTC.

V is TRBV7-3 and J is TRBJ2-3; tentative D call: TRBD1 (6 bases). CDR3 size: 15 residues. The germline gives CDR1 SGHTA, CDR2 FQGTGA. Between the trimmed V and J ends, which lost 5 bases and 2 bases, there was a span of 14 bases. The CDR3 DNA follows: TGTGCCAGCAGCCAAAGGGGACACCTCACAGATACGCAGTATTTT. It translates to CASSQRGHLTDTQYF.

The genes are TRBV5-8 and TRBJ2-7; 10 bases fit TRBD1. Germline-derived CDR1 and CDR2 are SGHTS and YDEGEE. The CDR3 totals 14 residues. The ends lost 5 bases at V and 4 bases at J; junction bases unmatched: 6. The CDR3 nucleotides are TGTGCCAGCAGTAAGGGACAGGGGACGTACGAGCAGTACTTC. This gives the protein CASSKGQGTYEQYF. The variable domain in full, completed from reference TRBV5-8 and TRBJ2-7, reads EAGVTQSPTHLIKTRGQQATLRCSPISGHTSVYWYQQALGLGLQFLLWYDEGEERNRGNFPPRFSGRQFPNYSSELNVNALELEDSALYLCASSKGQGTYEQYFGPGTRLTVT.

For this clone: The identical CDR3 is also encoded by other nucleotide sequences in the sample. CDR3 nucleotides: TGTGCCAGCAGTTCCTCCTACGAGCAGTACTTC. Protein: CASSSSYEQYF. The chain joins TRBV27 to TRBJ2-7; no clear D gene. Trimming removed 4 bases at V and 0 bases at J, with 1 base between. CDR1 and CDR2 from the germline V gene are MNHEY and SMNVEV (reference sequence). This CDR3 is 11 amino acids long.

The V gene is TRBV5-4, the J gene TRBJ2-3; D not resolved. Trimming stripped 2 bases from V and 0 bases from J, with 10 bases between. The CDR3 runs 15 residues. Germline loops: CDR1 SGHNT, CDR2 YYREEE (reference sequence). The CDR3 loop reads CASSLPQTSTDTQYF. The CDR3 bases are TGTGCCAGCAGCTTACCGCAGACTAGCACAGATACGCAGTATTTT.

V is TRBV10-3 and J is TRBJ2-1; D is possibly TRBD1 (6 bases). The ends were cut back, 0 bases at V and 10 bases at J, with 10 bases in the middle. CDR1 and CDR2 from the germline V gene are ENHRY and SYGVKD. CDR3 length equals 13 residues. The DNA of the CDR3 is TGTGCCATCAGTGAGTCCGGTGGGGGCGAGCAGTTCTTC. Residues: CAISESGGGEQFF.

The chain has TRBV14 and TRBJ2-1, with D possibly TRBD2 on 5 matching bases. The V end was cut by 1 base, the J end by 4 bases, with 11 bases between. The CDR3 sequence is 15 residues long. In germline, CDR1 is SGHDN, CDR2 FVKESK. CDR3 residues: CASSQGLAPYNEQFF. The CDR3 DNA reads as TGTGCCAGCAGCCAAGGGCTAGCCCCTTACAATGAGCAGTTCTTC. The whole variable domain, filled in from reference TRBV14 and TRBJ2-1, reads EAGVTQFPSHSVIEKGQTVTLRCDPISGHDNLYWYRRVMGKEIKFLLHFVKESKQDESGMPNNRFLAERTGGTYSTLKVQPAELEDSGVYFCASSQGLAPYNEQFFGPGTRLTVL.

The chain recombines TRBV25-1 with TRBJ2-3; either TRBD1 or TRBD2 may supply D (5 bases each). Germline V gives CDR1 MGHDK, CDR2 SYGVNS. Trimming stripped 11 bases from V and 8 bases from J, with 17 bases between. The CDR3 is 12 amino acids. The CDR3 loop is CAAGTGYGTQYF. Here the CDR3 DNA reads TGTGCCGCAGGGACCGGGTATGGTACGCAGTATTTT. The full variable domain, rest sourced from reference TRBV25-1 and TRBJ2-3, is EADIYQTPRYLVIGTGKKITLECSQTMGHDKMYWYQQDPGMELHLIHYSYGVNSTEKGDLSSESTVSRIRTEHFPLTLESARPSHTSQYLCAAGTGYGTQYFGPGTRLTVL.

The chain links TRBV7-2 to TRBJ2-2; the match to TRBD2 covers 8 bases. V shed 5 bases, J shed 5 bases, and the junction held 7 bases outside the gene matches. This CDR3 has 15 amino acids. Germline loops: CDR1 SGHTA, CDR2 FQGNSA. DNA for the CDR3: TGTGCCAGCAGCCAGAGGGCGGGAGGAACCGGGGAGCTGTTTTTT. It translates to CASSQRAGGTGELFF. The full variable domain, with the rest looked up from reference TRBV7-2 and TRBJ2-2, is GAGVSQSPSNKVTEKGKDVELRCDPISGHTALYWYRQSLGQGLEFLIYFQGNSAPDKSGLPSDRFSAERTGGSVSTLTIQRTQQEDSAVYLCASSQRAGGTGELFFGEGSRLTVL.

V gene TRBV2 combines with J gene TRBJ1-2; 7 nucleotides align to TRBD1. This CDR3 spans 13 amino acids. V dropped 8 bases and J dropped 5; count of bases not matched to a gene: 8. CDR1 and CDR2 from the germline V gene are SNHLY and FYNNEI. Here the CDR3 reads CASSRDSQYGYTF. The CDR3 coding sequence is TGTGCCAGCTCCCGGGACAGTCAGTATGGCTACACCTTC.

The V and J genes are TRBV27 and TRBJ1-3, with a tentative D call TRBD1 (5 bases). V was pared by 6 bases and J by 2 bases, with 14 bases between. The V gene's germline CDR1 is MNHEY and CDR2 SMNVEV (reference sequence). The CDR3 has 15 amino acids. CDR3 coding DNA: TGTGCCAGCAGATCCCTCGGGGGGGCTGGAAACACCATATATTTT. Protein sequence: CASRSLGGAGNTIYF.

The genes are TRBV6-5 and TRBJ1-2; the match to TRBD1 covers 10 bases. Looked up from germline, CDR1 is MNHEY and CDR2 is SVGAGI. This CDR3 is 15 amino acids long. The V and J ends lost 4 bases and 8 bases, in that order; junction bases with no gene match: 10. CDR3 DNA: TGTGCCAGCAGTTCCCGGGACAGGGGAGCCTACGGCTACACCTTC. Protein: CASSSRDRGAYGYTF.

The chain has TRBV2 and TRBJ2-7, with D unresolved. Germline loops: CDR1 SNHLY, CDR2 FYNNEI. The length of the CDR3 is 12 residues. Trimming shortened V by 6 bases and J by 2 bases, and 8 bases separated the two germline ends. The DNA for the CDR3 is TGTGCCAGCAGGACCCTAGCCTACGAGCAGTACTTC. Amino acids: CASRTLAYEQYF.

CDR3 region: CASSEPGRPETQYF. CDR3 coding DNA: TGTGCCAGCAGTGAGCCCGGGAGACCAGAGACCCAGTACTTC. V and J are TRBV6-1 and TRBJ2-5; D is perhaps TRBD2 (6 bases). Trimming pared 3 bases from V and 4 bases from J, leaving 12 bases between. Germline loops: CDR1 MNHNS, CDR2 SASEGT. This CDR3 contains 14 residues.